This TCR beta chain was recorded in a study of T cells in Graves' hyperthyroidism and ophthalmopathy. The study's findings and limits: The authors' 13 V-J model separated ophthalmopathy from stable hyperthyroidism. Among clonotypes expanded in thyroid above 0.001, most were also found in blood.

RNA transcripts were the template for amplifying TCR beta CDR3 regions. TCR CDR3 regions were first amplified by RT-PCR with HTBI primers. TCRdb fed the multiplex PCR reads into MiXCR, producing one record per CDR3 protein. The repertoire holds 480,000 or so distinct CDR3 sequences, with about 46% as singletons. This clonotype came up a few times. Its specificity is unknown. The CDR3 runs to 16 residues. CDR1 is SNHLY, CDR2 FYNNEI, per germline. Trimming at V came to 4 bases and at J to 3 bases, leaving 9 bases not matched to a gene. Patients were excluded for uncontrolled infection, other autoimmune disease, pregnancy or lactation.

The TCR originated in an adult woman with Graves' disease, either hyperthyroidism or ophthalmopathy (not recorded which). Sequences were obtained from peripheral blood or thyroid tissue (not recorded which). V is TRBV2 and J is TRBJ2-5, with 9 bases lining up with TRBD2. DNA of the CDR3: TGTGCCAGCAGTGTGCGGGAGGGCCTGAGGAAAGAGACCCAGTACTTC. As protein: CASSVREGLRKETQYF. Full variable domain (rest looked up from reference TRBV2 and TRBJ2-5): EPEVTQTPSHQVTQMGQEVILRCVPISNHLYFYWYRQILGQKVEFLVSFYNNEISEKSEIFDDQFSVERPDGSNFTLKIRSTKLEDSAMYFCASSVREGLRKETQYFGPGTRLLVL.